One and the same sample provided the 21 T cell receptor beta chains below, sequenced in a study of cytomegalovirus exposure and HLA in healthy donors (dated by TCRdb to about 2017). The library was produced with the immunoSEQ multiplex PCR assay. This is the immuneACCESS table as TCRdb keeps it, with only in-frame sequences that have V and J called. A part of the clones is gone; compared with another copy, unresolved V genes explain less than half, and the rest is unexplained. The sample table holds about 56,000 clones, of which approximately 89% were seen once. The top ten constitute about 16% of the sample. The sequenced material came from PBMCs. All receptors derive from a woman under 30 in good health and CMV-seronegative.

This clone was observed a handful of times. This rearrangement joins TRBV7-2 to TRBJ2-7; D remains unclear. V was pared by 4 bases and J by 7 bases, with 17 bases between. Germline-derived CDR1 and CDR2 are SGHTA and FQGNSA. The CDR3 sequence is 14 residues long. The chain's CDR3 is CASSSYSVPLEQYF. The CDR3 DNA sequence: TGTGCCAGCAGCTCCTACTCCGTACCCCTGGAGCAGTACTTC.

The chain employs TRBV2 and TRBJ1-1; TRBD1 matches 9 bases. This CDR3 contains 13 residues. CDR1 is SNHLY and CDR2 is FYNNEI in the germline V gene. V trimming: 4 bases; J trimming: 5 bases; junction bases outside the gene matches: 2. The CDR3 nucleotides read TGTGCCAGCAGTGTACAGGGGGCGACTGAAGCTTTCTTT. As protein: CASSVQGATEAFF. The variable domain in full, completed from reference TRBV2 and TRBJ1-1, reads EPEVTQTPSHQVTQMGQEVILRCVPISNHLYFYWYRQILGQKVEFLVSFYNNEISEKSEIFDDQFSVERPDGSNFTLKIRSTKLEDSAMYFCASSVQGATEAFFGQGTRLTVV.

This chain uses TRBV2 with TRBJ2-7; D gene unclear. V dropped 11 bases and J dropped 3 bases, with 20 bases sitting between them. CDR1 is SNHLY, CDR2 FYNNEI, per germline. CDR3 length: 14 residues. In DNA, the CDR3 is TGTGCCCCATACGTACGCCATCCGAGCTACGAGCAGTACTTC. This translates into CAPYVRHPSYEQYF.

The chain carries TRBV21-1 and TRBJ1-1. TRBV21-1 is a pseudogene. The CDR3 loop spans 15 amino acids. In DNA, the CDR3 is TGTGCCAGCAGCCCCCGCCGGGGATGGGGCACTGAAGCTTTCTTT. It specifies CASSPRRGWGTEAFF.

The rearrangement joins TRBV19 to TRBJ1-5; 8 bases fit TRBD1. Trimming removed 4 bases from V and 0 bases from J; junction bases left unmatched: 5. CDR1 LNHDA and CDR2 SQIVND come from the germline V gene (reference sequence). The CDR3 has 16 residues. Here the CDR3 DNA reads TGTGCCAGTAGTAACTCCGGGACAGGTAGCAATCAGCCCCAGCATTTT. It specifies CASSNSGTGSNQPQHF.

J is TRBJ1-1 and V is TRBV6-1, with TRBD1 as a possible D gene (5 bases). The V gene lost 6 bases and the J gene lost 2 bases, with 13 bases spanning the gap. Germline V lookup: CDR1 MNHNS, CDR2 SASEGT. This CDR3 spans 14 amino acids. The CDR3 DNA reads as TGTGCCAGCAGAACCGGGACTCTAAACACTGAAGCTTTCTTT. Its protein is CASRTGTLNTEAFF.

The chain recombines TRBV2 with TRBJ2-7; 8 bases are a match to TRBD2. V shed 7 bases, J shed 0 bases, and the junction held 8 bases outside the gene matches. CDR3 length equals 15 residues. Germline loops: CDR1 SNHLY, CDR2 FYNNEI. CDR3 in amino acids: CASTGREVNSYEQYF. CDR3 coding DNA: TGTGCCAGCACGGGGCGGGAGGTGAACTCCTACGAGCAGTACTTC.

The chain is built from TRBV6-5 and TRBJ1-1; no reliable D call. The germline gives CDR1 MNHEY, CDR2 SVGAGI. The CDR3 spans 13 residues. V lost 2 bases to trimming and J lost 4 bases, with 8 bases between them. The CDR3 DNA is TGTGCCAGCAGTTACCGGGGTAGCACTGAAGCTTTCTTT. Translation gives CASSYRGSTEAFF.

The rearrangement links TRBV5-5 to TRBJ1-1, with 7 bases that match TRBD1. V was pared by 3 bases and J by 3 bases, with 5 bases of the junction left unmatched. CDR1 SGHKS and CDR2 YYEKEE come from the germline V gene (reference sequence). CDR3 size: 14 residues. The chain's CDR3 is CASSYRGRYTEAFF. CDR3 DNA: TGTGCCAGCAGCTACAGGGGTCGGTACACTGAAGCTTTCTTT.

A single count supports this clone. The rearrangement links TRBV30 to TRBJ2-7; 7 nucleotides match TRBD1. CDR3 length: 14 residues. The germline CDR1 and CDR2 sequences are GTSNPN and SVGIG (reference sequence). The ends lost 2 bases at V and 0 bases at J; junction bases unmatched: 4. DNA for the CDR3: TGTGCCTGGAGTCCGACAGGGAACTCCTACGAGCAGTACTTC. Translating it yields CAWSPTGNSYEQYF.

This clone was detected only once. V is TRBV19 and J is TRBJ1-5, with D possibly TRBD1 on 6 matching bases. V lost 3 bases, J lost 4 bases, and 13 bases lay in between. Germline V gene lookup returns CDR1 LNHDA and CDR2 SQIVND (reference sequence). CDR3 length: 15 residues. The CDR3 loop is CASSMGAAGNQPQHF. The CDR3 DNA reads TGTGCCAGTAGTATGGGGGCCGCCGGGAATCAGCCCCAGCATTTT.

CDR3 bases: TGTGCCAGCAGTTTAACACAGAACACTGAAGCTTTCTTT. Its translation: CASSLTQNTEAFF. This sequence joins TRBV27 and TRBJ1-1; D call uncertain. Trimming left V 2 bases short and J 1 base short, with 5 bases between. This CDR3 region has 13 residues. Germline CDR1 is MNHEY and CDR2 is SMNVEV (reference sequence).

The CDR3 DNA follows: TGCGCCAGCAGCTTGTCAGGGGAGACTGGAAACACCATATATTTT. Translation: CASSLSGETGNTIYF. The chain combines TRBV5-1 with TRBJ1-3, with a tentative D call TRBD1 (6 bases). This CDR3 spans 15 amino acids. Germline CDR1 is SGHRS and CDR2 is YFSETQ. Trimming cost V 1 base and J 2 bases, with 10 bases left between them. Complete variable domain (other parts from reference TRBV5-1 and TRBJ1-3): KAGVTQTPRYLIKTRGQQVTLSCSPISGHRSVSWYQQTPGQGLQFLFEYFSETQRNKGNFPGRFSGRQFSNSRSEMNVSTLELGDSALYLCASSLSGETGNTIYFGEGSWLTVV.

This clone was picked up one time. The rearrangement links TRBV2 to TRBJ2-1, with 11 nucleotides matching TRBD2. This CDR3 is 14 amino acids long. Germline V gene sequence: CDR1 SNHLY, CDR2 FYNNEI. The V gene end was trimmed by 7 bases and the J gene end by 5 bases; junction bases not matched to a gene: 4. CDR3 DNA sequence: TGTGCCAGCAAGGGACTAGCGGATGACAATGAGCAGTTCTTC. Translation gives CASKGLADDNEQFF.

The chain links TRBV28 to TRBJ2-2, with D possibly TRBD1 on 5 matching bases. The CDR3 is 16 amino acids. Trimming took 4 bases from V and 1 from J, leaving 13 bases between them. The germline V gene has CDR1 MDHEN and CDR2 SYDVKM. The CDR3 sequence: CASSSRSRENTGELFF. Here the CDR3 DNA reads TGTGCCAGCAGTTCGAGGTCCAGGGAGAACACCGGGGAGCTGTTTTTT.

The chain has TRBV25-1 and TRBJ2-5, with 7 bases fitting TRBD2. CDR1 and CDR2 from the germline V gene are MGHDK and SYGVNS. Trimming at V came to 4 bases and at J to 4 bases, leaving 3 bases not matched to a gene. The CDR3 is made up of 13 amino acids. This CDR3 reads CASSGWGGETQYF. Written as DNA, the CDR3 is TGTGCCAGCAGTGGGTGGGGGGGAGAGACCCAGTACTTC.

V gene TRBV29-1 combines with J gene TRBJ2-3; D is possibly TRBD1 (6 bases). CDR3 length: 14 amino acids. Trimming took off 3 bases at V and 0 bases at J, with 10 bases between the two ends. Germline V gives CDR1 SQVTM, CDR2 ANQGSEA. The CDR3 DNA sequence: TGCAGCGTTGAGAAAGGACAGAGCACAGATACGCAGTATTTT. Its protein is CSVEKGQSTDTQYF.

The V call is TRBV30, the J call TRBJ2-5; 10 nucleotides line up with TRBD1. The V segment lost 4 bases and the J segment 1 base; nucleotides outside the gene matches: 3. The CDR3 loop spans 14 amino acids. In germline, CDR1 is GTSNPN, CDR2 SVGIG (reference sequence). CDR3 in DNA: TGTGCCTGGACCGGGACAGGGGCCCAAGAGACCCAGTACTTC. Translated: CAWTGTGAQETQYF.

The chain recombines TRBV6-1 with TRBJ1-2, with D maybe TRBD1 (5 bases). The CDR3 runs 14 residues. The V end lost 3 bases, the J end lost 2 bases, and 10 bases lay between the germline ends. The V gene's germline CDR1 is MNHNS and CDR2 SASEGT. The CDR3 region is CASSDGGRNYGYTF. The CDR3 DNA follows: TGTGCCAGCAGTGACGGGGGACGGAACTATGGCTACACCTTC.

The rearrangement links TRBV4-1 to TRBJ2-3; 7 bases are a match to TRBD2. Germline CDR1 and CDR2: MGHRA and YSYEKL. This CDR3 spans 21 amino acids. V shed 0 bases and J 4 bases; nucleotides not matched to a gene: 22. The CDR3 protein is CASSQDLGRPGASGVSDTQYF. CDR3 sequence (DNA): TGCGCCAGCAGCCAAGATCTAGGCCGTCCTGGTGCTAGCGGTGTCTCAGATACGCAGTATTTT.

The V and J genes are TRBV4-2 and TRBJ1-4; TRBD1 aligns across 9 bases. Germline V CDR1 and CDR2: LGHNA, YNFKEQ. CDR3 length equals 16 residues. The junction had 9 bases not matched to a gene; V was cut back by 2 bases and J by 8 bases. In DNA, the CDR3 is TGTGCCAGCAGCCAAACCACAGGGACAGGGAAAGAAAAACTGTTTTTT. It specifies CASSQTTGTGKEKLFF.